One and the same sample provided the 13 T cell receptor beta chains below, sequenced in a study of chemoradiotherapy in HPV16-positive cancers. Assay used: immunoSEQ multiplex PCR; TCRdb lists only in-frame clones, some missing. The sample holds some 29,000 clones, roughly 93% seen once. Sequenced material: blood, taken from a patient who underwent chemoradiotherapy. These receptor sequences come from a human donor with HPV-associated anogenital cancer.

This chain links TRBV5-1 with TRBJ2-1; D is perhaps TRBD1 (6 bases). Looked up from germline, CDR1 is SGHRS and CDR2 is YFSETQ. With 4 bases removed from V and 3 bases from J, the gap between germline ends came to 11 bases. The CDR3 runs 14 residues. DNA for the CDR3: TGCGCCAGCAGCGCCGGACAGAACTACAATGAGCAGTTCTTC. It encodes CASSAGQNYNEQFF.

The rearrangement joins TRBV4-1 to TRBJ2-3, with D perhaps given as TRBD1 or TRBD2 (5 bases each). CDR1 is MGHRA, CDR2 YSYEKL, per germline. V lost 4 bases to trimming and J lost 3 bases, with 11 bases between them. The CDR3 runs to 14 residues. DNA of the CDR3: TGCGCCAGCAGCCGAGGGGTTTGGACAGATACGCAGTATTTT. The encoded protein is CASSRGVWTDTQYF.

The chain is built from TRBV10-3 and TRBJ2-3; 15 bases map to TRBD2. Trimming took 4 bases from V and 6 from J; bases not matched to a gene: 8. CDR3 length: 17 amino acids. Germline V gives CDR1 ENHRY, CDR2 SYGVKD. The CDR3 is CAISAAQGLAGGDTQYF. The CDR3 bases are TGTGCCATCAGTGCGGCACAGGGACTAGCGGGGGGTGATACGCAGTATTTT.

The chain is built from TRBV6-6 and TRBJ2-5; 8 bases line up with TRBD1. Germline V gives CDR1 MNHNY, CDR2 SVGAGI (reference sequence). With 0 bases clipped from V and 5 bases from J, the junction kept 8 bases outside the gene matches. The CDR3 has 16 residues. In DNA, the CDR3 is TGTGCCAGCAGTTACTCGGGCAGGGGGCATCGGGAGACCCAGTACTTC. Residues: CASSYSGRGHRETQYF.

The J gene is TRBJ2-7, the V gene TRBV6-6, with TRBD2 as a possible D gene (5 bases). CDR1 is MNHNY and CDR2 is SVGAGI in the germline V gene (reference sequence). The CDR3 is made up of 14 amino acids. V dropped 5 bases and J dropped 2 bases, with 13 bases sitting between them. The CDR3 spells CASSTLRAAYEQYF. The CDR3 bases are TGTGCCAGCAGTACCCTGAGGGCAGCCTACGAGCAGTACTTC.

Regarding this clone: The junction and the germline gene differ at one end; a read error may be behind it. The J gene is TRBJ2-1, the V gene TRBV5-1; 9 bases map to TRBD1. The CDR3 totals 15 residues. Germline V gene sequence: CDR1 SGHRS, CDR2 YFSETQ. The CDR3 DNA is TGCGCCAGCAGCTTCACAGGGGGCGACTACAATGAGCAGCTCTTC. Translated, it gives CASSFTGGDYNEQLF. The full variable domain, completed using reference TRBV5-1 and TRBJ2-1, is KAGVTQTPRYLIKTRGQQVTLSCSPISGHRSVSWYQQTPGQGLQFLFEYFSETQRNKGNFPGRFSGRQFSNSRSEMNVSTLELGDSALYLCASSFTGGDYNEQLFGPGTRLTVL.

V is TRBV2 and J is TRBJ1-5, with a tentative D call TRBD1 (6 bases). Between the trimmed V and J ends, which lost 5 bases and 6 bases, there was a span of 11 bases. CDR3 length: 13 amino acids. Germline V CDR1 and CDR2: SNHLY, FYNNEI. The CDR3 sequence is CASSLSGVQPQHF. CDR3 bases: TGTGCCAGCAGTTTATCAGGGGTTCAGCCCCAGCATTTT.

The rearrangement uses TRBV27 and TRBJ1-5; 7 nucleotides line up with TRBD1. V was pared by 5 bases and J by 3 bases, with 7 bases of the junction left unmatched. The CDR3 is 15 amino acids. Germline loops: CDR1 MNHEY, CDR2 SMNVEV (reference sequence). This CDR3 is CASSPETGLNQPQHF. In nucleotides, the CDR3 is TGTGCCAGCAGTCCGGAGACAGGGCTCAATCAGCCCCAGCATTTT.

The V gene is TRBV5-5, the J gene TRBJ1-2; D not certain. The CDR3 is made up of 13 amino acids. The V gene lost 1 base and the J gene lost 2 bases, with 6 bases spanning the gap. Germline V gene lookup returns CDR1 SGHKS and CDR2 YYEKEE (reference sequence). The CDR3 DNA reads TGTGCCAGCAGCTTGCAAGGGAACTATGGCTACACCTTC. This sequence encodes CASSLQGNYGYTF.

V and J are TRBV7-2 and TRBJ2-1, with TRBD2 matching over 13 bases. CDR1 is SGHTA, CDR2 FQGNSA, per germline. Unmatched junction bases numbered 6, after V lost 4 bases and J lost 6 bases. This CDR3 is 16 amino acids long. The CDR3, as DNA: TGTGCCAGCAGCTCGCAGGGACTAGCGGGACTCAATGAGCAGTTCTTC. Translated, it gives CASSSQGLAGLNEQFF.

V and J are TRBV5-1 and TRBJ2-4; D might be TRBD1 (7 bases). The CDR3 runs 13 residues. CDR1 SGHRS and CDR2 YFSETQ come from the germline V gene. The V and J ends lost 1 base and 8 bases respectively, with 10 bases between them. CDR3 bases: TGCGCCAGCAGCTTGCAGGGGGAGGACATTCAGTACTTC. Translating it yields CASSLQGEDIQYF.

The rearrangement links TRBV2 to TRBJ1-5, with 9 bases that match TRBD1. Germline V gene sequence: CDR1 SNHLY, CDR2 FYNNEI. Trimming removed 8 bases from V and 3 bases from J; junction bases left unmatched: 5. The CDR3 spans 14 residues. The CDR3 nucleotides read TGTGCCAGCGGCCGGGACAGGGACAATCAGCCCCAGCATTTT. Encoded protein: CASGRDRDNQPQHF.

This chain links TRBV4-1 with TRBJ1-2; 9 bases line up with TRBD1. V dropped 3 bases and J dropped 5; count of bases not matched to a gene: 7. CDR3 size: 15 residues. Germline assignment: CDR1 MGHRA and CDR2 YSYEKL. The CDR3 region is CASSQGTGNRYGYTF. The DNA for the CDR3 is TGCGCCAGCAGCCAGGGGACAGGGAATAGGTATGGCTACACCTTC.